Shown below are 9 T cell receptor beta chains from a single sample sequenced in a study of neoadjuvant anti-PD-1 for oral cavity cancer. This table comes from immunoSEQ multiplex PCR, and its TCRdb copy is limited to in-frame clones, with some not included. The profile shows 15,000 or so clones, more than 65% of them singletons. As for time point: after neoadjuvant nivolumab, at surgical resection. This specimen was PBMCs, taken after nivolumab (anti-PD-1) treatment. These receptors were collected from a person between 40 and 80 years old with oral cavity squamous cell carcinoma.

This chain joins TRBV6-1 and TRBJ1-1; a weak D match, TRBD1 (6 bases). The CDR3 has 14 residues. V lost 2 bases, J lost 5 bases, and 12 bases lay in between. CDR1 is MNHNS, CDR2 SASEGT, per germline. CDR3 nucleotides: TGTGCCAGCAGTGAAAATCAGGGGCGAACTGAAGCTTTCTTT. Translated: CASSENQGRTEAFF.

The table lists this clone with a count of one. This chain connects TRBV4-1 to TRBJ2-1, with D possibly matching TRBD2 (6 bases). The V end lost 3 bases, the J end lost 0 bases, and 30 bases lay between the germline ends. The CDR3 sequence is 22 residues long. Per the germline V gene, CDR1 is MGHRA and CDR2 is YSYEKL. The CDR3 spells CASSQQTKIGEAYASSYNEQFF. The CDR3, as DNA: TGCGCCAGCAGCCAGCAAACAAAGATAGGGGAGGCCTATGCGAGCTCCTACAATGAGCAGTTCTTC.

The chain is built from TRBV5-5 and TRBJ1-1; D is ambiguous. V lost 0 bases to trimming and J lost 4 bases, with 19 bases between them. The germline CDR1 and CDR2 sequences are SGHKS and YYEKEE (reference sequence). The length of the CDR3 is 17 residues. In DNA form, the CDR3 reads TGTGCCAGCAGCTTGGGCTTAAATATAGGGTGGGGCACTGAAGCTTTCTTT. This codes for CASSLGLNIGWGTEAFF.

In DNA, the CDR3 is TGTGCCAGCAGCTTGGGGTCCACTAGCTCCTACAATGAGCAGTTCTTC. As protein: CASSLGSTSSYNEQFF. This chain links TRBV5-6 with TRBJ2-1, with D possibly being TRBD2 (5 bases). The CDR3 totals 16 residues. V was trimmed by 0 bases and J by 0 bases, leaving 10 bases between them. Germline-derived CDR1 and CDR2 are SGHDT and YYEEEE.

The chain is built from TRBV19 and TRBJ1-1; D is undetermined. The CDR3 runs to 13 residues. In germline, CDR1 is LNHDA, CDR2 SQIVND (reference sequence). V dropped 9 bases and J dropped 0 bases, with 11 bases sitting between them. The CDR3 DNA reads as TGTGCCAGCACGGGAGATTTGAACACTGAAGCTTTCTTT. It specifies CASTGDLNTEAFF.

This clone was seen only a few times. The chain recombines TRBV28 with TRBJ1-1, with D tentatively TRBD1 (5 bases). The CDR3 consists of 12 residues. CDR1 is MDHEN, CDR2 SYDVKM, per germline. V shed 4 bases and J shed 5 bases, with 8 bases lying between them. The CDR3 DNA reads TGTGCCAGCAGTTACCGGGGGACTGAAGCTTTCTTT. Translating gives CASSYRGTEAFF. Full variable domain (outside the CDR3, taken from reference TRBV28 and TRBJ1-1): DVKVTQSSRYLVKRTGEKVFLECVQDMDHENMFWYRQDPGLGLRLIYFSYDVKMKEKGDIPEGYSVSREKKERFSLILESASTNQTSMYLCASSYRGTEAFFGQGTRLTVV.

This clone was observed a handful of times. This chain connects TRBV6-5 to TRBJ1-2; TRBD1 aligns across 8 bases. From germline, CDR1 is MNHEY and CDR2 SVGAGI. The CDR3 runs 13 residues. V lost 2 bases to trimming and J lost 7 bases; unmatched junction nucleotides: 3. CDR3 region: CASSYGRGLGYTF. CDR3 nucleotides: TGTGCCAGCAGTTACGGCAGGGGGCTTGGCTACACCTTC.

The rearrangement joins TRBV4-1 to TRBJ1-4, with 7 bases that match TRBD1. Germline CDR1 is MGHRA and CDR2 is YSYEKL. J was trimmed by 8 bases and V by 5 bases; bases with no gene match: 8. The CDR3 totals 14 residues. The CDR3 DNA reads TGCGCCAGCAGCTTAACTGGGACAGTAGAAAAACTGTTTTTT. Its translation: CASSLTGTVEKLFF.

The chain has TRBV30 and TRBJ1-5; weak D call: TRBD1 (5 bases). This CDR3 is built from 13 residues. The germline V gene has CDR1 GTSNPN and CDR2 SVGIG (reference sequence). V was clipped by 2 bases and J by 7 bases, with 12 bases between them. CDR3 sequence: CAWSRGATQPQHF. DNA of the CDR3: TGTGCCTGGAGTCGTGGGGCCACCCAGCCCCAGCATTTT.